These T cell receptor beta chains were read from a single sample in a study of glioma-infiltrating T cells. TCRdb passed the multiplex PCR reads through MiXCR, listing each CDR3 protein once. The profile shows 160,000 or so distinct CDR3 sequences, roughly 45% of them singletons. The material sequenced was glioma tissue, nonneoplastic brain tissue, or PBMCs (not recorded which). The receptors were sampled from a human donor with low-grade glioma or glioblastoma, undergoing nonglioma brain surgery, or in good health (not recorded which). Each CDR3 is given with its conserved first and last residue. The D gene is left open where the match is weak. Part of the rows lack a size; the others show once, few, many or a class for expanded clones.

16,NA,TRBJ2-3,NA,TRBV28,TGTGCCAGCAGTACTACGACGGGCGGGGGCACAGATAAGCAGTATTTT,CASSTTTGGGTDKQYF
13,once,TRBJ2-1,NA,TRBV19,TGTGCCAGTAGTCTACAGGGTTGGCATGAGCAGTTCTTC,CASSLQGWHEQFF
14,NA,TRBJ2-1,NA,TRBV6-5,TGTGCCAGCAGTGGGAATCAGGGATTTGGGACCCAGTTCTTC,CASSGNQGFGTQFF
12,many,TRBJ2-1,NA,TRBV20-1,TGCAGTGCGGCGCGGGACTCCAATGAGCAGTTCTTC,CSAARDSNEQFF
16,many,TRBJ2-4,NA,TRBV28,TGTGCCAGCAGTTTTGTAGGGGTTTTGGCCAAAAACATTCAGTACTTC,CASSFVGVLAKNIQYF
15,many,TRBJ2-1,NA,TRBV28,TGTGCCAGCAGTTTTTCCAGGGAGTTCTACAATGAGCAGTTCTTC,CASSFSREFYNEQFF
13,many,TRBJ2-7,NA,TRBV15,TGTGCCACCAGCAGAGATAGGGGTCTCGAGCAGTACTTC,CATSRDRGLEQYF
17,NA,TRBJ2-1,TRBD1,TRBV18,TGTGCCAGCTCACTCTCCGGGACAGGGGAGTCCTACAATGAGCAGTTCTTC,CASSLSGTGESYNEQFF
12,few,TRBJ2-7,NA,TRBV14,TGTGCCAGCAGCCCCGGGTTCACCGAGCAGTACTTC,CASSPGFTEQYF
16,NA,TRBJ1-5,TRBD1,TRBV12-3/TRBV12-4,TGTGCCAGCAGTTTCGGGACAGGTGGCCGCAATCAGCCCAAGCATTTT,CASSFGTGGRNQPKHF
16,NA,TRBJ2-5,NA,TRBV12-5,TGTGCTAGTGGTTTGGTACCCGGCACCCGCCAAGAGAGCCAGTACTTC,CASGLVPGTRQESQYF
16,NA,TRBJ2-3,NA,TRBV2,TGTGCCAGCAGAGCCAGAGGGGGGGGTGGCACAGATACGCAGTATTTT,CASRARGGGGTDTQYF
12,medium-sized,TRBJ1-1,TRBD1,TRBV28,TGTGCCAGCAGTTTGGACAGGGCTGAAGCTTTCTTT,CASSLDRAEAFF
15,many,TRBJ2-1,NA,TRBV20-1,TGCAGTGCTAACGAGCGGAGGCGCTCCTACAATGAGCAGTTCTTC,CSANERRRSYNEQFF
16,once,TRBJ2-3,NA,TRBV3-1,TGTGCCAGCAGCCAAGTCGGGACTCCCATTCAAGATACGCAGTATTTT,CASSQVGTPIQDTQYF
18,NA,TRBJ2-1,TRBD2,TRBV4-1,TGCGCCAGCAGCCAAGATTTCCCCCCCCCTCGCGCGGGAGGTGGGCAGTTCTTC,CASSQDFPPPRAGGGQFF
14,few,TRBJ1-1,NA,TRBV12-3/TRBV12-4,TGTGCCAGCAGCCAGAGGCCCAAGAACACTGAAGCTTTCTTT,CASSQRPKNTEAFF
14,NA,TRBJ2-1,NA,TRBV11-3,TGTGCCAGCAGCTTAGGGCAGGACTACAATGAGCAGTTCTTC,CASSLGQDYNEQFF
14,NA,TRBJ2-3,TRBD2,TRBV12-3/TRBV12-4,TGTGCCAGCAGCCTCTGGGAGGGAAGAGATACGCAGTATTTT,CASSLWEGRDTQYF
15,few,TRBJ2-7,TRBD1,TRBV19,TGTGCCAGTAGTCGCGGTGGAAGGGGGCGAGGCGAGCAGTACTTC,CASSRGGRGRGEQYF
14,many,TRBJ2-3,NA,TRBV28,TGTGCCAGCAGTTTTACGACTCGCACAGATACGCAGTATTTT,CASSFTTRTDTQYF
16,many,TRBJ1-3,NA,TRBV28,TGTGCCAGCAGTATGCCCTGGGACCTCTCTGGAAACACCATATATTTT,CASSMPWDLSGNTIYF
12,many,TRBJ2-1,NA,TRBV19,TGTGCCAGTGGGGACAAGGTTGGGAGTCCGCTCTTC,CASGDKVGSPLF
16,NA,TRBJ1-5,NA,TRBV19,TGTGCCAGTAGTCCTACGACAGCAGATAGCAATCAGCCCCAGCATTTT,CASSPTTADSNQPQHF
13,many,TRBJ1-1,NA,TRBV2,TGTGCCAGCAACAGGGACATGAACACTGAAGCTTTCTTT,CASNRDMNTEAFF
12,NA,TRBJ2-1,NA,TRBV12-5,TGTGCTAGTGCGATGCCCAGAGGCGAGCAGTTCTTC,CASAMPRGEQFF